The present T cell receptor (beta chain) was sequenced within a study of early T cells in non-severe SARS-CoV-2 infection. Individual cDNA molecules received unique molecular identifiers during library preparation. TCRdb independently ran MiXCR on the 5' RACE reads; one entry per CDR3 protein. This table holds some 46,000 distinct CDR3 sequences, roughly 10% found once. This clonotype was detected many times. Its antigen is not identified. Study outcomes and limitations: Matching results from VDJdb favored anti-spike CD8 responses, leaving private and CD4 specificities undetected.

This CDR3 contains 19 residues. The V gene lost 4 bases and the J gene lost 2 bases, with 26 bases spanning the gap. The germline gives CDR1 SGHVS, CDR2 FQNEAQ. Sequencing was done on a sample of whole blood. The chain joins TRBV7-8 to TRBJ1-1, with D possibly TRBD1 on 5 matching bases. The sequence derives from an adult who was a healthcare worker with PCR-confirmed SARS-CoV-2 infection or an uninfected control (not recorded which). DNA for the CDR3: TGTGCCAGCAGCTCCAGCAGGATCGGGCGCCGGGGCCTAAACACTGAAGCTTTCTTT. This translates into CASSSSRIGRRGLNTEAFF.